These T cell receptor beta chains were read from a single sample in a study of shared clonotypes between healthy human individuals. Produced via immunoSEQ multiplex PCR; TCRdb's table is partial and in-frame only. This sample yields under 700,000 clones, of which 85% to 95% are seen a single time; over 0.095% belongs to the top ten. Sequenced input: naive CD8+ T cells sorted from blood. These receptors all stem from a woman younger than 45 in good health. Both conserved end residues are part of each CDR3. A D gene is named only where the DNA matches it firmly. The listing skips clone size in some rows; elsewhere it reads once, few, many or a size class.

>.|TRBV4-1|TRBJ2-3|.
CASSQDTGDGTDTQYF
TGCGCCAGCAGCCAAGATACAGGAGACGGCACAGATACGCAGTATTTT
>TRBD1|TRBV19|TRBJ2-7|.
CASSQRDRGYEQYF
TGTGCCAGTAGTCAACGGGACAGGGGTTACGAGCAGTACTTC
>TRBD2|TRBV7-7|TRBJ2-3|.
CASSYGGRSTDTQYF
TGTGCCAGCAGCTACGGGGGGAGGAGCACAGATACGCAGTATTTT
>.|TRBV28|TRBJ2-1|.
CASGNLEQFF
TGTGCCAGTGGCAATCTTGAGCAGTTCTTC
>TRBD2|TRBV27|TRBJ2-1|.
CASSLLAGGKNNEQFF
TGTGCCAGCAGTTTACTAGCGGGAGGGAAGAACAATGAGCAGTTCTTC
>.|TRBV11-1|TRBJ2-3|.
CASSQGRITDTQYF
TGTGCCAGCAGCCAAGGGCGGATAACAGATACGCAGTATTTT
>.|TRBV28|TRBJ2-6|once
CASSWVGQSSGANVLTF
TGTGCCAGCAGTTGGGTCGGGCAGAGCTCTGGGGCCAACGTCCTGACTTTC
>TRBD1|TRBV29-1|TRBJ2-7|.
CSVTGQGEYYEQYF
TGCAGCGTGACTGGGCAGGGGGAATACTACGAGCAGTACTTC
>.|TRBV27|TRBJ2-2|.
CASRIGQNTGELFF
TGTGCCAGCAGAATAGGACAAAACACCGGGGAGCTGTTTTTT
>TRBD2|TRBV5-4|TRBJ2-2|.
CASSMGLAGNTGELFF
TGTGCCAGCAGCATGGGACTAGCGGGGAACACCGGGGAGCTGTTTTTT
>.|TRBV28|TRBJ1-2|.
CASAFSGKHGYTF
TGTGCCAGCGCCTTCTCAGGGAAGCATGGCTACACCTTC
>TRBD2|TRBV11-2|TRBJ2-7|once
CASSASGRDLSYEQYF
TGTGCCAGCAGCGCCAGCGGGAGGGACCTCTCCTACGAGCAGTACTTC
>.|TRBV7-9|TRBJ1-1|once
CASSLGYAGMNTEAFF
TGTGCCAGCAGCTTAGGTTACGCCGGTATGAACACTGAAGCTTTCTTT
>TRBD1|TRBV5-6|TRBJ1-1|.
CASSLEGAGTGAYTEAFF
TGTGCCAGCAGCTTGGAGGGGGCGGGCACAGGGGCCTACACTGAAGCTTTCTTT
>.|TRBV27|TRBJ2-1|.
CASSYTGLYNEQFF
TGTGCCAGCAGTTACACAGGGCTCTACAATGAGCAGTTCTTC
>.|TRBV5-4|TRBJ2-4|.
CASSLGQGKDIQYF
TGTGCCAGCAGCTTGGGCCAGGGGAAAGACATTCAGTACTTC
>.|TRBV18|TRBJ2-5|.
CASSPPGLQETQYF
TGTGCCAGCTCACCCCCAGGGCTACAAGAGACCCAGTACTTC
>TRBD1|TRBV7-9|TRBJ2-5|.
CASSLAGGIQETQYF
TGTGCCAGCAGCTTAGCAGGGGGCATCCAAGAGACCCAGTACTTC
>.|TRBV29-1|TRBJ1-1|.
CSAEHVNTEAFF
TGCAGCGCGGAACACGTAAACACTGAAGCTTTCTTT
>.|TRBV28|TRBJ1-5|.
CASSLMTGSNQPQHF
TGTGCCAGCAGTTTGATGACAGGCTCCAATCAGCCCCAGCATTTT